Here is one TCR beta chain with its context. Its antigen is not known. PCR was performed using 60 Vbeta and 13 Jbeta primers. TCRdb's table, derived via immunoSEQ multiplex PCR, lists solely in-frame clones and lacks some. The sample has about 140,000 clones; approximately 91% are singletons. Donors likely had unrecorded immune exposures despite being nominally healthy when sampled. CDR3 size: 11 residues. Germline CDR1 DFQATT, CDR2 SNEGSKA (reference sequence). With 3 bases removed from V and 8 bases from J, the gap between germline ends came to 10 bases. This sample is part of a study of cytomegalovirus exposure and HLA in healthy donors. General observations from the study: One variant, a missense change in DCLRE1C, was linked in a later analysis to TCR beta V- and J-gene trimming. The authors enumerated around 150 TCR beta chains as linked to cytomegalovirus.

The chain is built from TRBV20-1 and TRBJ1-2, with a tentative D call TRBD1 (5 bases). The sequencing sample was made of PBMCs. The TCR comes from a woman aged 40-49 years in good health and CMV-seronegative. This CDR3 reads CSARGHHGYTF. The CDR3 DNA is TGCAGTGCTAGGGGGCATCACGGCTACACCTTC.